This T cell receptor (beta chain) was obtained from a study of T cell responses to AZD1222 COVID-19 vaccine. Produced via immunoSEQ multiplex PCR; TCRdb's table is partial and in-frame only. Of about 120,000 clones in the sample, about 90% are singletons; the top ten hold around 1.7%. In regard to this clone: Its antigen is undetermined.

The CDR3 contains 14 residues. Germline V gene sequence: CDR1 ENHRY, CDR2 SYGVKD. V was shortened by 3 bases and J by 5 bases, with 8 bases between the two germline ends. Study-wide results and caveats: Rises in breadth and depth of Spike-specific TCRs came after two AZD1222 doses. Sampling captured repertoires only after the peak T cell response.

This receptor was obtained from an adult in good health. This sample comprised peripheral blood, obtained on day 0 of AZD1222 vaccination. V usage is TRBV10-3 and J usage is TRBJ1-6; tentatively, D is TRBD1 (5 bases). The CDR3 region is CAISDRVNNSPLHF. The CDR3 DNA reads TGTGCCATCAGTGACAGGGTCAATAATTCACCCCTCCACTTT.